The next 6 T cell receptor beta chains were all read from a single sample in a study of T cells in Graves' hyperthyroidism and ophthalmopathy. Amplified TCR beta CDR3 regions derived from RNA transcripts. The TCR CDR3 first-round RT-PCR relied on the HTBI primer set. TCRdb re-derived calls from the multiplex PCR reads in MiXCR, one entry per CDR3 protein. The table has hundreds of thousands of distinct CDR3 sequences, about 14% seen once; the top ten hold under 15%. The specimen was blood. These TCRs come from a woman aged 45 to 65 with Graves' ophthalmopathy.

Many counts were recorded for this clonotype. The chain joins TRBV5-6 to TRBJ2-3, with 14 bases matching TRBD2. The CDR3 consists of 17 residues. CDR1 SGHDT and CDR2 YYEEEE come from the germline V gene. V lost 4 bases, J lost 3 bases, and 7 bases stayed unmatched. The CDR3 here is CASSTPGLAGATDTQYF. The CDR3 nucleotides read TGTGCCAGCAGCACGCCGGGACTAGCGGGAGCAACAGATACGCAGTATTTT. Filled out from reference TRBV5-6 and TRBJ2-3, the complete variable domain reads DAGVTQSPTHLIKTRGQQVTLRCSPKSGHDTVSWYQQALGQGPQFIFQYYEEEERQRGNFPDRFSGHQFPNYSSELNVNALLLGDSALYLCASSTPGLAGATDTQYFGPGTRLTVL.

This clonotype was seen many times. CDR3 nucleotides: TGTGCCAGCAGCCCCGTTGGGGGGAGCCTCCAAGAGACCCAGTACTTC. Amino acid sequence: CASSPVGGSLQETQYF. The chain combines TRBV5-5 with TRBJ2-5; TRBD2 is a possible D gene (6 bases). From germline, CDR1 is SGHKS and CDR2 YYEKEE (reference sequence). V was trimmed by 4 bases and J by 1 base, leaving 17 bases between them. The CDR3 covers 16 residues.

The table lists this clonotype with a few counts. The CDR3 sequence is CASSAPYGYTF. In DNA form, the CDR3 reads TGTGCCAGCAGCGCCCCATATGGCTACACCTTC. The J gene is TRBJ1-2, the V gene TRBV9; D unclear. CDR1 is SGDLS, CDR2 YYNGEE, per germline. The CDR3 is made up of 11 amino acids. Trimming took off 3 bases at V and 5 bases at J, with 5 bases between the two ends.

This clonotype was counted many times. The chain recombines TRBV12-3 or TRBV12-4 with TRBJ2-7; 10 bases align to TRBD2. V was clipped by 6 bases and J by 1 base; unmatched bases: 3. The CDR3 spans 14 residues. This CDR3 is CASSQTSGSYEQYF. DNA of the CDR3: TGTGCCAGCAGCCAGACTAGCGGGTCCTACGAGCAGTACTTC.

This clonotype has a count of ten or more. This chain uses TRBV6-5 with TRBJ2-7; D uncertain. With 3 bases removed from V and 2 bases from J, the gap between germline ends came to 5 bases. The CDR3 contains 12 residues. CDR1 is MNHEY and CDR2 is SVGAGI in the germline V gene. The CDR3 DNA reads TGTGCCAGCAGTTATTCTGCCTACGAGCAGTACTTC. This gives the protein CASSYSAYEQYF.

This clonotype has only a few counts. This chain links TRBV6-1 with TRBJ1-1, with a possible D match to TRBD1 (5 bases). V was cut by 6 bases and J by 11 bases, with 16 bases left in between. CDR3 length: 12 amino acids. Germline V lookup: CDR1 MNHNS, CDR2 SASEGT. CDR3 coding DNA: TGTGCCAGCAGACCGGGGGGGGGGATGGCTTTCTTT. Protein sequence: CASRPGGGMAFF.